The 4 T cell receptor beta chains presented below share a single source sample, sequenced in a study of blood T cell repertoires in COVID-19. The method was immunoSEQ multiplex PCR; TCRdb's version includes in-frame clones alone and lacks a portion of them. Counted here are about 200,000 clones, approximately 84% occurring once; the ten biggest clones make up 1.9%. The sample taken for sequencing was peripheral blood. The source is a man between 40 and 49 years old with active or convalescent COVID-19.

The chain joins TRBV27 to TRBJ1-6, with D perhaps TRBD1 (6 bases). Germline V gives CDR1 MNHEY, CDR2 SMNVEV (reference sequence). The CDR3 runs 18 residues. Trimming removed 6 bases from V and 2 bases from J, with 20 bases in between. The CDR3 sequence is CASSPTTGTRAYNSPLHF. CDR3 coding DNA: TGTGCCAGCAGCCCAACGACCGGGACAAGAGCCTATAATTCACCCCTCCACTTT.

In nucleotides, the CDR3 is TGTGCCAGCTCACCAACGGCAGGGAGCACAGATACGCAGTATTTT. Encoded protein: CASSPTAGSTDTQYF. V usage is TRBV18 and J usage is TRBJ2-3; D might be TRBD1 (5 bases). Trimming removed 2 bases from V and 0 bases from J, with 9 bases in between. The CDR3 runs 15 residues. CDR1 and CDR2 from the germline V gene are KGHSH and LQKENI.

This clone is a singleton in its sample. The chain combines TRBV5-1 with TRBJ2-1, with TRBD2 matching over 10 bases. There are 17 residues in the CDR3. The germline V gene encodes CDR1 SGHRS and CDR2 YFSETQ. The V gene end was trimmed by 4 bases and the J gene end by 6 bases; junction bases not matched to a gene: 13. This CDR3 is CASSPGLASRGSNEQFF. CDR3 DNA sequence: TGCGCCAGCAGCCCGGGACTAGCGTCCCGCGGGTCCAATGAGCAGTTCTTC.

The CDR3, as DNA: TGTGCCACCAGTGAGCCGACAATACGGGGAGATTATAGCAATCAGCCCCAGCATTTT. The encoded protein is CATSEPTIRGDYSNQPQHF. The chain is built from TRBV24-1 and TRBJ1-5; D remains ambiguous. The CDR3 totals 19 residues. From germline, CDR1 is KGHDR and CDR2 SFDVKD. V lost 4 bases, J lost 0 bases, and 21 bases lay in between.